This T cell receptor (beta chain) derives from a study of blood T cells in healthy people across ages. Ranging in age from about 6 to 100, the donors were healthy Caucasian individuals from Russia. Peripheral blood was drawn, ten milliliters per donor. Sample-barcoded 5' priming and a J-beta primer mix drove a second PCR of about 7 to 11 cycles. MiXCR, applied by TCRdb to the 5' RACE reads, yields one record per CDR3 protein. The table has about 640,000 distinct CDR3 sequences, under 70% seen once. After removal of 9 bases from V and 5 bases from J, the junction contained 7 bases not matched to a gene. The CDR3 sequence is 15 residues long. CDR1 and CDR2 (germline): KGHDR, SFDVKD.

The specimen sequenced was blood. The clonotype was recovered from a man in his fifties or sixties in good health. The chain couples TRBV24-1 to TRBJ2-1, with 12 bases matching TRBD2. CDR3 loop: CATSSGRGSHNEQFF. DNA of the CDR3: TGTGCCACCTCTAGCGGGAGGGGGTCACACAATGAGCAGTTCTTC.